This section outlines one TCR beta chain sequence together with its context. Antigen unknown. This record belongs to a study of siplizumab effects on memory and regulatory T cells. Sequenced by immunoSEQ multiplex PCR; TCRdb stores in-frame clones only, minus some. The sample consists of 50,000 to 75,000 clones, roughly 97% of them appearing once. Unstimulated naive, memory, effector memory and TEMRA subsets were subjected to sequencing in three donor pairs. Trimming left V 8 bases short and J 3 bases short, with 28 bases between. Germline V CDR1 and CDR2: MRHNA, SNTAGT. The CDR3 is 18 residues long. Study-wide points: Researchers could not give a naive or memory phenotype to roughly 80-97% of proliferating CD4+ or CD8+ clones. Controls had around 26% Treg-derived mappable alloreactive CD4+ clones on average, versus less than 70% with siplizumab. The study did not confirm that proliferating Tregs from siplizumab cultures were suppressive.

The clonotype originates from a human donor in good health. The chain employs TRBV6-4 and TRBJ1-1; D is perhaps TRBD1 (5 bases). Sequencing used naive CD8+ T cells sorted from blood. The CDR3 DNA follows: TGTGCCAGCCGAAGACCCCGGGGGGGTTTAAGGAACCACACTGAAGCTTTCTTT. Residues: CASRRPRGGLRNHTEAFF.